This T cell receptor beta chain was found in a study of blood T cell repertoires in COVID-19. In the original analysis: Scientists estimated how many nucleated cells there were by amplifying reference gene primers. The protocol was immunoSEQ multiplex PCR, while the TCRdb copy is restricted to in-frame clones and leaves out a portion. V and J calls and clone size are as listed in that table; D and trimming were resolved from the DNA. The sample lists 150,000 to 200,000 clones, over 75% occurring once. The sequenced material came from PBMCs or T cells enriched from blood (not recorded which). The sequence derives from a woman in her fifties or sixties who had recovered from COVID-19.

The CDR3 nucleotides read TGTGCCAGCAGTGAAGTGGCAGAGCAGTACTTC. It specifies CASSEVAEQYF. The chain couples TRBV6-1 to TRBJ2-7, with D unresolved. Between the trimmed V and J ends, which lost 1 base and 7 bases, there was a span of 5 bases. From germline, CDR1 is MNHNS and CDR2 SASEGT. The CDR3 has 11 amino acids.